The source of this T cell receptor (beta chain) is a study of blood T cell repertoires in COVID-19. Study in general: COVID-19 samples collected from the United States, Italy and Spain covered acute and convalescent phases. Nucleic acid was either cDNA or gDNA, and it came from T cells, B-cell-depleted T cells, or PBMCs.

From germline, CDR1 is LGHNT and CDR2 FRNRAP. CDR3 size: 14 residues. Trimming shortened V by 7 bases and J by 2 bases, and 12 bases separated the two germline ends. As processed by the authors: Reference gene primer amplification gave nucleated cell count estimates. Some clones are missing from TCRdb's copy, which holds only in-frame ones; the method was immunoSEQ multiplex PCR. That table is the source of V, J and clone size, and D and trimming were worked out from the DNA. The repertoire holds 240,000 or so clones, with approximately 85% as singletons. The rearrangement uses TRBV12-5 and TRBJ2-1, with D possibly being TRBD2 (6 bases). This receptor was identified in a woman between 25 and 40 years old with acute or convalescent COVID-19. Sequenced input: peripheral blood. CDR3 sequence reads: CASVAGNPYNEQFF. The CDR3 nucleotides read TGTGCTAGTGTTGCGGGAAATCCCTACAATGAGCAGTTCTTC.